This T cell receptor (beta chain) was documented in a study of blood T cell repertoires in COVID-19. Trimming cost V 0 bases and J 6 bases, with 12 bases left between them. This CDR3 has 15 residues. Germline V gives CDR1 SNHLY, CDR2 FYNNEI. Per the study methods: Reference gene primer amplification in the assay estimated nucleated cell counts. TCRdb's table, derived via immunoSEQ multiplex PCR, lists solely in-frame clones and lacks some. The V and J calls and clone size are taken from that table; D and trimming were inferred from the DNA. This sample carries 200,000 to 250,000 clones, under 90% of them seen once, and the ten largest clones take about 2%.

Sequencing input: PBMCs or T cells enriched from blood (not recorded which). This clonotype originated in a man aged 55 to 69 who had recovered from COVID-19. The chain joins TRBV2 to TRBJ1-5; D ambiguous. CDR3: CASSEALGTAQPQHF. Here the CDR3 DNA reads TGTGCCAGCAGTGAAGCGCTAGGTACGGCTCAGCCCCAGCATTTT.